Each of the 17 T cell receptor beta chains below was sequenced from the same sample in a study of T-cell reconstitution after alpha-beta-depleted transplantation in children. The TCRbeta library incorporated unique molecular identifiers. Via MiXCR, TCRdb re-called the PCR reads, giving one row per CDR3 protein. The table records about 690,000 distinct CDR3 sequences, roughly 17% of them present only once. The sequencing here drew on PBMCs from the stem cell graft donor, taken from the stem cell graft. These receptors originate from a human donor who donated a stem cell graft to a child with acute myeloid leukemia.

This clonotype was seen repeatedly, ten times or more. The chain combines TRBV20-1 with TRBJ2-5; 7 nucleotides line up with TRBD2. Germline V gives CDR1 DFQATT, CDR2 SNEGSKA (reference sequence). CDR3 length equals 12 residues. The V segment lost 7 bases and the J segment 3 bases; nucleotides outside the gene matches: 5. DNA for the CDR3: TGCAGTGTCCGCCGGGGGGAAGAGACCCAGTACTTC. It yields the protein CSVRRGEETQYF.

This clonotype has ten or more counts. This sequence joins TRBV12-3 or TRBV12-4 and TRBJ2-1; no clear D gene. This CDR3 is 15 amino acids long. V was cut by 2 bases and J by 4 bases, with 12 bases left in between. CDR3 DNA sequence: TGTGCCAGCAGTTTACAGGACCTACCATACAATGAGCAGTTCTTC. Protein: CASSLQDLPYNEQFF.

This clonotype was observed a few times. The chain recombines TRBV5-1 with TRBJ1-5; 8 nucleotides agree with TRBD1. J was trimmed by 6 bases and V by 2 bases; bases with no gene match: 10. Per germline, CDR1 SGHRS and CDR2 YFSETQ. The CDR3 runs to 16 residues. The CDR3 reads CASSFDAQGEVQPQHF. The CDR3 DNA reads TGCGCCAGCAGCTTTGACGCACAGGGGGAGGTTCAGCCCCAGCATTTT. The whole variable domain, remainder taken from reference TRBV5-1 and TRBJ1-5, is KAGVTQTPRYLIKTRGQQVTLSCSPISGHRSVSWYQQTPGQGLQFLFEYFSETQRNKGNFPGRFSGRQFSNSRSEMNVSTLELGDSALYLCASSFDAQGEVQPQHFGDGTRLSIL.

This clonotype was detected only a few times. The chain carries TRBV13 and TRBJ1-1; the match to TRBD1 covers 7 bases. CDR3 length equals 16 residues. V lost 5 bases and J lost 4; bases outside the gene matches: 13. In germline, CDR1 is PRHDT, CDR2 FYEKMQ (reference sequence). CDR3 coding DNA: TGTGCCAGCAGCCCTTCCAACACAGGGGCGCCCACTGAAGCTTTCTTT. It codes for CASSPSNTGAPTEAFF.

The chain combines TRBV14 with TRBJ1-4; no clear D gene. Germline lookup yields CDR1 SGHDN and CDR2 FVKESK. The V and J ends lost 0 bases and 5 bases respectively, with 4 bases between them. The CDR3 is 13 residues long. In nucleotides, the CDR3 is TGTGCCAGCAGCCAAGATCTGAATGAAAAACTGTTTTTT. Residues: CASSQDLNEKLFF.

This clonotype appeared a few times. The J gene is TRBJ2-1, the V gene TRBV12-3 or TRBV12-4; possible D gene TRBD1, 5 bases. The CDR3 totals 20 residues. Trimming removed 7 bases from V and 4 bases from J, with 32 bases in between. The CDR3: CASTLIGADSDLRPYNEQFF. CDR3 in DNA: TGTGCCAGCACCCTAATTGGGGCCGATTCGGACCTCCGACCTTACAATGAGCAGTTCTTC.

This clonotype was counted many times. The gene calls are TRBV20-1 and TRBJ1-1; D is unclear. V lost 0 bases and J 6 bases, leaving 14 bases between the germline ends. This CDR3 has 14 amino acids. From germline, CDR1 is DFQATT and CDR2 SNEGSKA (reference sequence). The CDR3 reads CSARDSAATAEAFF. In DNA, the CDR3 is TGCAGTGCTAGAGATTCGGCGGCTACGGCTGAAGCTTTCTTT.

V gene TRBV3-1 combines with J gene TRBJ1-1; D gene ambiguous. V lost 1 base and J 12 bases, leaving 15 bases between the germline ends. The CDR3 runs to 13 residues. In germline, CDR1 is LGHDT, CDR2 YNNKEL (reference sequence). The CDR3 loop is CASSQGGPEAPFF. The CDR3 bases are TGTGCCAGCAGCCAAGGCGGCCCGGAGGCGCCTTTCTTT.

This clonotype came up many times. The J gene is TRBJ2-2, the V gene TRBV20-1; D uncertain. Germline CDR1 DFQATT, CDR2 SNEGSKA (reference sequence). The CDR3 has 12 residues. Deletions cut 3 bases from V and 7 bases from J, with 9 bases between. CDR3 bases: TGCAGTGCTAGCCCTTATATCGGGGAGCTGTTTTTT. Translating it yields CSASPYIGELFF.

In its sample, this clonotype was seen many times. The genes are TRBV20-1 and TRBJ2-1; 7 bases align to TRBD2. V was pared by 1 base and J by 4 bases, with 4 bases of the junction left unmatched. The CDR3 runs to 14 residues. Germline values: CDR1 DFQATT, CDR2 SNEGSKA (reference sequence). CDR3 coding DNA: TGCAGTGCTAGAGTCGCGGGGGTATACAATGAGCAGTTCTTC. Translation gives CSARVAGVYNEQFF.

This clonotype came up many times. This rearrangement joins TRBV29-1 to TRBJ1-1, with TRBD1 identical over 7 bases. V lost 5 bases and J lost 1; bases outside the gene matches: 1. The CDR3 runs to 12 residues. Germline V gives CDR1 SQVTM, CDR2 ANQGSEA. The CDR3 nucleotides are TGCAGCGTTTACAGGGGGAACACTGAAGCTTTCTTT. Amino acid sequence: CSVYRGNTEAFF.

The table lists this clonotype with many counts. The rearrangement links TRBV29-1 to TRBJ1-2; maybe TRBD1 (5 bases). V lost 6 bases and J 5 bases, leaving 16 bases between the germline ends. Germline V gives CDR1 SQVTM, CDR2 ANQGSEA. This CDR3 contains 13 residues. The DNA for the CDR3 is TGCAGCGTCACTCAAACAGGAGGGTATGGCTACACCTTC. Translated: CSVTQTGGYGYTF. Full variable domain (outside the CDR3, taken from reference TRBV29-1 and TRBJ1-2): SAVISQKPSRDICQRGTSLTIQCQVDSQVTMMFWYRQQPGQSLTLIATANQGSEATYESGFVIDKFPISRPNLTFSTLTVSNMSPEDSSIYLCSVTQTGGYGYTFGSGTRLTVV.

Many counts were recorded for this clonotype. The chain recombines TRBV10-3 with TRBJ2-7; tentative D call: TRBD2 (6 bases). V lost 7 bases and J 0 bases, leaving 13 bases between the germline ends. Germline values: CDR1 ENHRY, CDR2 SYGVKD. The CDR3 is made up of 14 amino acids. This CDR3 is CAIKEGGDSYEQYF. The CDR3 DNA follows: TGTGCCATCAAAGAGGGCGGGGACTCCTACGAGCAGTACTTC.

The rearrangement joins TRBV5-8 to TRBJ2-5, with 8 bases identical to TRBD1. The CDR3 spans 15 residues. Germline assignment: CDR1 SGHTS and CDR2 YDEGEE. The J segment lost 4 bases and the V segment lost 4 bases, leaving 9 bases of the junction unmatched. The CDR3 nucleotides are TGTGCCAGCAGCGGAATCAGGGGGCGAGGAGAGACCCAGTACTTC. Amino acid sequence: CASSGIRGRGETQYF.

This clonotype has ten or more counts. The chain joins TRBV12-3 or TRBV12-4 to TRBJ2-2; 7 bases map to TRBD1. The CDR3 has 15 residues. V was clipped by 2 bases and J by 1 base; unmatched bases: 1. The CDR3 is CASSLRTGNTGELFF. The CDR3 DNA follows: TGTGCCAGCAGTTTACGGACAGGGAACACCGGGGAGCTGTTTTTT.

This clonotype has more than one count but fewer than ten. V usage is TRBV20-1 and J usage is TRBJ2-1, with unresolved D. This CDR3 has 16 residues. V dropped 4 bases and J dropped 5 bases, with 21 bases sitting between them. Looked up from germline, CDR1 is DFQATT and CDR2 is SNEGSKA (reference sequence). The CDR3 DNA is TGCAGTGCTATACGCGCTCGGCTTCAATTCCACAATGAGCAGTTCTTC. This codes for CSAIRARLQFHNEQFF.

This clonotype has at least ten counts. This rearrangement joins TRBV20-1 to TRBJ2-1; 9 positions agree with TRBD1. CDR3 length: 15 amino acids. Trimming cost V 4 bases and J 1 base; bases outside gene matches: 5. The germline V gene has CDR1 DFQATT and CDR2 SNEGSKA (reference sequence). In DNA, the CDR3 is TGCAGTGCTACACCGACAGGGGGTTCCTACAATGAGCAGTTCTTC. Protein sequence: CSATPTGGSYNEQFF.